This TCR beta chain appears in the sequencing data of a study of OX40 agonist ivuxolimab in advanced cancers. Study details: A history of anti-PD-1, anti-PD-L1 or anti-CTLA-4 therapy was acceptable, and more than 30% had some. Study observations and caveats: The authors did not determine the antigen specificity of the expanded peripheral T cells.

TCRdb's table, derived via immunoSEQ multiplex PCR, lists solely in-frame clones and lacks some. The sample includes over 100,000 clones, approximately 90% of them seen just once. Of note for this clone: The antigen remains undetermined.

This TCR derives from an adult with an advanced solid tumor such as melanoma, head and neck, liver or kidney cancer. The source material was CD4+ or CD8+ T cells sorted from blood, sampled in a trial of the OX40 agonist ivuxolimab.

CDR3 residues: CASSTSMDAGANVLTF. CDR3 bases: TGTGCCAGCAGCACCTCCATGGACGCTGGGGCCAACGTCCTGACTTTC. The chain carries TRBV7-9 and TRBJ2-6; D unclear. Trimming stripped 5 bases from V and 2 bases from J, with 13 bases between. Germline lookup yields CDR1 SEHNR and CDR2 FQNEAQ (reference sequence). This CDR3 spans 16 amino acids.